Below, 32 T cell receptor beta chains from the same sample are listed, as sequenced in a study of CD8+CD57+ T cells in acquired aplastic anemia. TCR beta VDJ and CDR3 profiles were obtained from a genomic DNA template. Using its own MiXCR run on the reads, TCRdb lists one record per CDR3 protein. The sample carries a few hundred thousand distinct CDR3 sequences, 61% recorded once. The specimen sequenced was sorted CD4+, CD8+, or CD8+CD57+ T cells (not recorded which) from PBMCs. The receptors were gathered from a human donor in good health.

This clonotype occurred many times. The gene calls are TRBV12-3 or TRBV12-4 and TRBJ2-1, with D possibly being TRBD1 or TRBD2 (5 bases each). Trimming stripped 6 bases from V and 9 bases from J, with 12 bases between. The CDR3 runs to 12 residues. The CDR3 DNA is TGTGCCAGCAGACCCCCAGGGACTGAGCAGTTCTTC. It encodes CASRPPGTEQFF.

This chain connects TRBV9 to TRBJ2-1; D perhaps matches TRBD1 (6 bases). The germline CDR1 and CDR2 sequences are SGDLS and YYNGEE. The CDR3 contains 14 residues. The V and J ends lost 3 bases and 4 bases respectively, with 11 bases between them. CDR3 sequence: CASSGGGEYNEQFF. As DNA, the CDR3 is TGTGCCAGCAGCGGAGGGGGAGAATACAATGAGCAGTTCTTC.

This rearrangement joins TRBV15 to TRBJ2-7; D might be TRBD2 (7 bases). V was pared by 0 bases and J by 2 bases, with 17 bases between. This CDR3 is built from 17 residues. Germline V lookup: CDR1 LNHNV, CDR2 YYDKDF (reference sequence). This chain's CDR3 is CATSRESGGAQTYEQYF. The CDR3, as DNA: TGTGCCACCAGCAGAGAATCTGGGGGGGCGCAAACCTACGAGCAGTACTTC.

There are many counts of this clonotype. This rearrangement joins TRBV9 to TRBJ2-7; 9 positions agree with TRBD2. The CDR3 consists of 15 residues. Germline V gene lookup returns CDR1 SGDLS and CDR2 YYNGEE. Trimming at V came to 0 bases and at J to 3 bases, leaving 4 bases not matched to a gene. In DNA form, the CDR3 reads TGTGCCAGCAGCGTAGGCGCTAGCGGGGACTACGAGCAGTACTTC. It translates to CASSVGASGDYEQYF.

About this clonotype itself: One junction end disagrees with the germline gene, perhaps due to a read error. The V gene is TRBV10-3, the J gene TRBJ2-5; TRBD1 agrees at 10 bases. This CDR3 comprises 15 residues. Germline V lookup: CDR1 ENHRY, CDR2 SYGVKD. This CDR3 is CVISEPGTGEAAQYF. CDR3 nucleotide sequence: TGTGTCATCAGTGAGCCCGGGACAGGGGAGGCGGCCCAGTACTTC.

The chain uses TRBV20-1 and TRBJ2-5, with TRBD1 matching over 7 bases. This CDR3 is built from 12 residues. The V gene end was trimmed by 5 bases and the J gene end by 2 bases; junction bases not matched to a gene: 2. Germline values: CDR1 DFQATT, CDR2 SNEGSKA (reference sequence). The CDR3, as DNA: TGCAGTGCTGGGACAGTGCAAGAGACCCAGTACTTC. It yields the protein CSAGTVQETQYF.

V gene TRBV4-1 combines with J gene TRBJ1-2; D call uncertain. Germline CDR1 and CDR2: MGHRA and YSYEKL. V was clipped by 0 bases and J by 0 bases, with 11 bases between them. This CDR3 has 16 amino acids. In nucleotides, the CDR3 is TGCGCCAGCAGCCAAGATCCCCAGAGAGCTAACTATGGCTACACCTTC. Translating gives CASSQDPQRANYGYTF.

Details on this clonotype: Relative to the germline gene, one junction end is altered; a read error may explain this. This chain connects TRBV7-9 to TRBJ2-7; D gene unclear. Germline-derived CDR1 and CDR2 are SEHNR and FQNEAQ (reference sequence). The CDR3 sequence is 13 residues long. The CDR3: CASSLSEPYEQYF. DNA for the CDR3: TGTGCCAGCAGCTTGTCAGAACCCTACGAGCAGTACTTT. Using reference TRBV7-9 and TRBJ2-7 for the parts outside the CDR3, the full variable domain is DTGVSQNPRHKITKRGQNVTFRCDPISEHNRLYWYRQTLGQGPEFLTYFQNEAQLEKSRLLSDRFSAERPKGSFSTLEIQRTEQGDSAMYLCASSLSEPYEQYFGPGTRLTVT.

Only one count was recorded for this clonotype. This chain connects TRBV7-9 to TRBJ2-7, with D possibly called TRBD1 or TRBD2 (7 bases each). This CDR3 comprises 15 residues. Germline assignment: CDR1 SEHNR and CDR2 FQNEAQ (reference sequence). V lost 7 bases and J lost 1, with 17 bases in between. The DNA of the CDR3 is TGTGCCAGCACCAGGGGGGGGGACGGATCCTACGAGCAGTACTTC. Protein: CASTRGGDGSYEQYF.

This chain joins TRBV4-2 and TRBJ2-7; 10 nucleotides line up with TRBD1. This CDR3 comprises 17 residues. CDR1 is LGHNA and CDR2 is YNFKEQ in the germline V gene. V gave up 0 bases and J gave up 3 bases; unmatched junction bases: 8. CDR3 sequence reads: CASSQDQGTGAHYEQYF. The CDR3 coding sequence is TGTGCCAGCAGCCAAGATCAGGGGACAGGGGCCCACTACGAGCAGTACTTC.

This sequence joins TRBV6-1 and TRBJ1-2, with 7 bases fitting TRBD1. The length of the CDR3 is 15 residues. V trimming: 5 bases; J trimming: 8 bases; junction bases outside the gene matches: 14. The germline CDR1 and CDR2 sequences are MNHNS and SASEGT. As DNA, the CDR3 is TGTGCCAGCAGTCACCGGGACAGATCGACGGGAGGCTACACCTTC. Residues: CASSHRDRSTGGYTF.

This clonotype was seen a handful of times. J is TRBJ1-6 and V is TRBV24-1, with D perhaps TRBD1 (5 bases). Germline CDR1 KGHDR, CDR2 SFDVKD. This CDR3 region has 13 residues. The V end was cut by 7 bases, the J end by 7 bases, with 10 bases between. CDR3 loop: CATSAGGNSPLHF. The CDR3 DNA reads as TGTGCCACCAGCGCCGGGGGAAATTCACCCCTCCACTTT.

This clonotype was counted only a few times. The chain combines TRBV7-3 with TRBJ2-3, with D perhaps matching TRBD1 (6 bases). Germline V lookup: CDR1 SGHTA, CDR2 FQGTGA. The CDR3 sequence is 15 residues long. Deletions cut 2 bases from V and 2 bases from J, with 11 bases between. CDR3 amino acids: CASSLHQGNTDTQYF. The CDR3 DNA follows: TGTGCCAGCAGCTTACACCAGGGGAACACAGATACGCAGTATTTT.

The gene calls are TRBV14 and TRBJ2-3; 7 nucleotides match TRBD2. The germline V gene has CDR1 SGHDN and CDR2 FVKESK. The trim removed 8 bases at V and 0 bases at J, leaving 11 bases unmatched. This CDR3 has 16 amino acids. The CDR3 DNA sequence: TGTGCCAGCGCCGGCGGGAGAGTCGGTAGCACAGATACGCAGTATTTT. Translated, it gives CASAGGRVGSTDTQYF. Together with reference TRBV14 and TRBJ2-3, the CDR3 gives the full variable domain: EAGVTQFPSHSVIEKGQTVTLRCDPISGHDNLYWYRRVMGKEIKFLLHFVKESKQDESGMPNNRFLAERTGGTYSTLKVQPAELEDSGVYFCASAGGRVGSTDTQYFGPGTRLTVL.

The V gene is TRBV5-4, the J gene TRBJ1-5, with D uncertain. This CDR3 has 15 residues. Deletions cut 1 base from V and 1 base from J, with 9 bases between. Germline V gives CDR1 SGHNT, CDR2 YYREEE (reference sequence). The chain's CDR3 is CASSLSLTSNQPQHF. The CDR3 bases are TGTGCCAGCAGCTTGTCATTAACAAGCAATCAGCCCCAGCATTTT.

The chain couples TRBV5-6 to TRBJ2-7; 7 bases are shared with TRBD1. V gave up 2 bases and J gave up 6 bases; unmatched junction bases: 5. The CDR3 consists of 13 residues. In germline, CDR1 is SGHDT, CDR2 YYEEEE. The CDR3 loop reads CASSFDRAREQYF. The CDR3 DNA follows: TGTGCCAGCAGCTTTGACAGGGCACGCGAGCAGTACTTC. The complete variable domain, with remaining parts taken from reference TRBV5-6 and TRBJ2-7, reads DAGVTQSPTHLIKTRGQQVTLRCSPKSGHDTVSWYQQALGQGPQFIFQYYEEEERQRGNFPDRFSGHQFPNYSSELNVNALLLGDSALYLCASSFDRAREQYFGPGTRLTVT.

Only a few counts were recorded for this clonotype. The V call is TRBV7-8, the J call TRBJ2-7; 7 bases match TRBD2. Trimming cost V 5 bases and J 1 base; bases outside gene matches: 11. CDR3 length: 16 amino acids. Germline CDR1 reads SGHVS; CDR2 reads FQNEAQ. The CDR3 spells CASSRAVVAGSYEQYF. The CDR3 DNA reads as TGTGCCAGCAGCCGGGCCGTAGTAGCGGGTTCCTACGAGCAGTACTTC.

This clonotype was observed at least ten times. This chain connects TRBV14 to TRBJ1-1; weak D call: TRBD1 (6 bases). Germline assignment: CDR1 SGHDN and CDR2 FVKESK. Trimming removed 0 bases at V and 4 bases at J, with 12 bases between. This CDR3 is built from 15 residues. The CDR3 reads CASSQDRGAGTEAFF. CDR3 DNA: TGTGCCAGCAGCCAAGATCGGGGGGCAGGCACTGAAGCTTTCTTT.

This chain uses TRBV20-1 with TRBJ1-4; D gene uncertain. Germline lookup yields CDR1 DFQATT and CDR2 SNEGSKA (reference sequence). The CDR3 has 11 amino acids. V was clipped by 3 bases and J by 4 bases, with 3 bases between them. In nucleotides, the CDR3 is TGCAGTGCTAGGCGTAATGAAAAACTGTTTTTT. Translated, it gives CSARRNEKLFF.

The rearrangement links TRBV9 to TRBJ2-7; D unclear. Matching the DNA end better, TRBJ2-1 makes the J call doubtful. Looked up from germline, CDR1 is SGDLS and CDR2 is YYNGEE. The CDR3 totals 12 residues. The CDR3 DNA is TGTGCCAGCAGCGTCTCCTTACGTGAGCAGTTCTTC. Translation: CASSVSLREQFF.

There are a few counts of this clonotype. J is TRBJ2-5 and V is TRBV11-3; 8 nucleotides align to TRBD1. Per the germline V gene, CDR1 is SGHNT and CDR2 is YENEEA. The CDR3 covers 13 residues. J lost 4 bases, V lost 5 bases, and 3 bases had no gene match. The CDR3 DNA sequence: TGTGCCAGCAGCCGACAGGGGAGAGAGACCCAGTACTTC. Translating it yields CASSRQGRETQYF.

The J gene is TRBJ1-5, the V gene TRBV20-1; D not resolved. This CDR3 has 13 residues. V shed 1 base and J shed 6 bases, with 10 bases lying between them. CDR1 DFQATT and CDR2 SNEGSKA come from the germline V gene (reference sequence). The CDR3 nucleotides read TGCAGTGCTAGAGGGTATGTGGGTCAGCCCCAGCATTTT. It encodes CSARGYVGQPQHF.

This clonotype was detected only a few times. The chain uses TRBV20-1 and TRBJ1-3; TRBD1 is a possible D gene (6 bases). The CDR3 extends over 16 amino acids. Trimming cost V 0 bases and J 2 bases, with 14 bases left between them. Germline CDR1 and CDR2: DFQATT and SNEGSKA (reference sequence). The CDR3 region is CSARDGAGVAGNTIYF. The CDR3 bases are TGCAGTGCTAGAGATGGGGCAGGGGTAGCTGGAAACACCATATATTTT.

The V call is TRBV4-2, the J call TRBJ1-2; D unresolved. Germline-derived CDR1 and CDR2 are LGHNA and YNFKEQ. V lost 5 bases and J lost 8, with 12 bases in between. CDR3 size: 12 residues. The CDR3 region has the DNA TGTGCCAGCAGCTTATCCGGGAAAGGCTACACCTTC. Its protein is CASSLSGKGYTF.

Regarding this clonotype: This CDR3 is missing its conserved last phenylalanine or tryptophan, likely due to a read error. The limits of the CDR3 on the DNA are not certain, so only TCRdb's listed CDR3 is given. This chain connects TRBV10-3 to TRBJ1-3. Counting both end residues, the CDR3 totals 10 amino acids. The germline V gene encodes CDR1 ENHRY and CDR2 SYGVKD. The CDR3 loop reads CAISASGGGT.

The chain joins TRBV25-1 to TRBJ1-1; D is perhaps TRBD1 (6 bases). This CDR3 region has 14 residues. Trimming removed 6 bases at V and 4 bases at J, with 15 bases between. Germline V gene lookup returns CDR1 MGHDK and CDR2 SYGVNS. The CDR3 loop is CASSQRQASTEAFF. The CDR3 DNA is TGTGCCAGCAGCCAGAGACAGGCCAGCACTGAAGCTTTCTTT. The whole variable domain, remainder taken from reference TRBV25-1 and TRBJ1-1, is EADIYQTPRYLVIGTGKKITLECSQTMGHDKMYWYQQDPGMELHLIHYSYGVNSTEKGDLSSESTVSRIRTEHFPLTLESARPSHTSQYLCASSQRQASTEAFFGQGTRLTVV.

The rearrangement joins TRBV7-6 to TRBJ1-4, with 10 nucleotides matching TRBD1. The J segment lost 4 bases and the V segment lost 4 bases, leaving 6 bases of the junction unmatched. Germline V gene lookup returns CDR1 SGHVS and CDR2 FNYEAQ. This CDR3 is built from 16 residues. The CDR3 sequence is CASSSDRGRINEKLFF. The CDR3 DNA follows: TGTGCCAGCAGCTCCGACAGGGGGCGGATTAATGAAAAACTGTTTTTT.

The table lists this clonotype with many counts. CDR3 sequence reads: CASNNLNEKLFF. The CDR3, as DNA: TGTGCCAGTAATAATCTTAATGAAAAACTGTTTTTT. This chain uses TRBV19 with TRBJ1-4; D gene uncertain. Germline V lookup: CDR1 LNHDA, CDR2 SQIVND (reference sequence). The V gene lost 7 bases and the J gene lost 4 bases, with 7 bases spanning the gap. This CDR3 comprises 12 residues.

Many counts were recorded for this clonotype. This rearrangement joins TRBV6-5 to TRBJ2-1; tentative D call: TRBD1 (6 bases). This CDR3 comprises 16 residues. Germline CDR1 is MNHEY and CDR2 is SVGAGI. V gave up 6 bases and J gave up 4 bases, with 19 bases separating them. This CDR3 reads CASRPETGWTYNEQFF. The CDR3 DNA is TGTGCCAGCAGACCAGAAACAGGGTGGACTTACAATGAGCAGTTCTTC.

The gene calls are TRBV27 and TRBJ2-7, with D uncertain. This CDR3 spans 14 amino acids. Per germline, CDR1 MNHEY and CDR2 SMNVEV (reference sequence). V shed 8 bases and J shed 0 bases, with 14 bases lying between them. The CDR3 sequence is CASGSPGLSYEQYF. The DNA of the CDR3 is TGTGCCAGCGGTAGCCCGGGCCTCTCCTACGAGCAGTACTTC.

This chain connects TRBV10-3 to TRBJ1-3; TRBD1 aligns across 7 bases. Unmatched junction bases numbered 4, after V lost 3 bases and J lost 2 bases. CDR3 length: 15 amino acids. Germline CDR1 ENHRY, CDR2 SYGVKD. As DNA, the CDR3 is TGTGCCATCAGTGACCCCGACAGGGCTGGAAACACCATATATTTT. Amino acid sequence: CAISDPDRAGNTIYF.

Ten or more counts support this clonotype. This chain links TRBV4-1 with TRBJ1-5, with TRBD1 matching 7 bases. J lost 3 bases, V lost 5 bases, and 10 bases had no gene match. Germline V gene lookup returns CDR1 MGHRA and CDR2 YSYEKL. The CDR3 sequence is 16 residues long. CDR3 protein: CASSSRQGGTNQPQHF. As DNA, the CDR3 is TGCGCCAGCAGCTCACGACAGGGAGGGACCAATCAGCCCCAGCATTTT.